The 14 T cell receptor beta chains reported below all come from one sample, sequenced in a study of blood T cell repertoires in COVID-19 (dated by TCRdb to the early 2020s). Libraries were prepared through the immunoSEQ multiplex PCR assay. As stored in TCRdb, this immuneACCESS dataset retains in-frame rearrangements with V and J assigned. A fraction of the clones does not appear; measured against another copy, unresolved V genes explain less than half of the discrepancy, and the remainder lacks a known reason. This sample is represented by 200,000 to 250,000 clones; more than 80% of them were singletons. The ten largest clonotypes hold 1.3% of the sample. Material for sequencing was peripheral blood. These receptors were taken from a woman aged 25-40 years with COVID-19, enrolled during active disease.

This chain uses TRBV7-3 with TRBJ2-2; D possibly corresponds to TRBD2 (7 bases). The CDR3 contains 16 residues. Germline CDR1 reads SGHTA; CDR2 reads FQGTGA. Trimming removed 4 bases at V and 6 bases at J, with 18 bases between. CDR3 nucleotides: TGTGCCAGCAGCTCCCCTTCGGGGGGCGCAGCCGGGGAGCTGTTTTTT. As protein: CASSSPSGGAAGELFF.

The chain couples TRBV24-1 to TRBJ2-1; TRBD1 is a possible D gene (5 bases). The CDR3 loop spans 14 amino acids. V was trimmed by 4 bases and J by 4 bases, leaving 10 bases between them. Germline loops: CDR1 KGHDR, CDR2 SFDVKD. The CDR3 DNA reads TGTGCCACCAGTGAAAGGGGATGGTACAATGAGCAGTTCTTC. It encodes CATSERGWYNEQFF.

The gene calls are TRBV7-2 and TRBJ2-7, with 8 bases that match TRBD2. Per germline, CDR1 SGHTA and CDR2 FQGNSA. The CDR3 has 16 residues. The trim removed 0 bases at V and 3 bases at J, leaving 7 bases unmatched. CDR3 coding DNA: TGTGCCAGCAGCTTAGCGGCGGGGGGTCTTTACTACGAGCAGTACTTC. This gives the protein CASSLAAGGLYYEQYF.

The chain has TRBV19 and TRBJ2-6; tentatively, D is TRBD2 (5 bases). V was trimmed by 3 bases and J by 2 bases, leaving 17 bases between them. The CDR3 consists of 18 residues. The germline V gene has CDR1 LNHDA and CDR2 SQIVND (reference sequence). CDR3 protein: CASSIAGLSYPGANVLTF. As DNA, the CDR3 is TGTGCCAGTAGTATTGCGGGCCTGTCATATCCTGGGGCCAACGTCCTGACTTTC.

V and J are TRBV5-1 and TRBJ2-7; D is undetermined. Germline assignment: CDR1 SGHRS and CDR2 YFSETQ. Trimming took 0 bases from V and 4 from J, leaving 5 bases between them. CDR3 size: 12 residues. Here the CDR3 DNA reads TGCGCCAGCAGCTTGGTCGGGTACGAGCAGTACTTC. Protein sequence: CASSLVGYEQYF.

The chain joins TRBV5-1 to TRBJ2-7, with D tentatively TRBD1 (5 bases). Trimming shortened V by 0 bases and J by 2 bases, and 9 bases separated the two germline ends. Germline V gene lookup returns CDR1 SGHRS and CDR2 YFSETQ. The CDR3 sequence is 14 residues long. Written as DNA, the CDR3 is TGCGCCAGCAGCTTGGGACAGAGTACCTACGAGCAGTACTTC. Its protein is CASSLGQSTYEQYF.

This chain uses TRBV5-8 with TRBJ2-1; tentative D call: TRBD1 (7 bases). This CDR3 comprises 16 residues. V was trimmed by 0 bases and J by 5 bases, leaving 15 bases between them. Germline V CDR1 and CDR2: SGHTS, YDEGEE. CDR3 sequence: CASSLAGQGEDNEQFF. CDR3 nucleotide sequence: TGTGCCAGCAGCTTGGCCGGGCAGGGGGAGGACAATGAGCAGTTCTTC. The entire variable domain, with the rest obtained from reference TRBV5-8 and TRBJ2-1, is as follows: EAGVTQSPTHLIKTRGQQATLRCSPISGHTSVYWYQQALGLGLQFLLWYDEGEERNRGNFPPRFSGRQFPNYSSELNVNALELEDSALYLCASSLAGQGEDNEQFFGPGTRLTVL.

The sample holds one count of this clone. The chain couples TRBV5-1 to TRBJ2-7; D perhaps matches TRBD1 (5 bases). This CDR3 is built from 15 residues. Trimming stripped 2 bases from V and 2 bases from J, with 14 bases between. Germline assignment: CDR1 SGHRS and CDR2 YFSETQ. The CDR3 DNA reads TGCGCCAGCAGCTTCGGAGAGGACAAGGCCTACGAGCAGTACTTC. This translates into CASSFGEDKAYEQYF.

The V and J genes are TRBV6-2 or TRBV6-3 and TRBJ1-5; D is unclear. The CDR3 runs 14 residues. V dropped 2 bases and J dropped 2 bases, with 7 bases sitting between them. The germline CDR1 and CDR2 sequences are MNHEY and SVGEGT. The CDR3 DNA reads TGTGCCAGCAGTTACACAACCCGCAATCAGCCCCAGCATTTT. Its translation: CASSYTTRNQPQHF.

This sequence joins TRBV9 and TRBJ2-1, with 7 positions matching TRBD1. In germline, CDR1 is SGDLS, CDR2 YYNGEE. Trimming removed 2 bases from V and 5 bases from J; junction bases left unmatched: 7. The CDR3 is 15 residues long. CDR3 DNA: TGTGCCAGCAGCGTCACGGGACAGATACACAATGAGCAGTTCTTC. This encodes CASSVTGQIHNEQFF. The whole variable domain, remainder taken from reference TRBV9 and TRBJ2-1, is DSGVTQTPKHLITATGQRVTLRCSPRSGDLSVYWYQQSLDQGLQFLIQYYNGEERAKGNILERFSAQQFPDLHSELNLSSLELGDSALYFCASSVTGQIHNEQFFGPGTRLTVL.

The chain combines TRBV21-1 with TRBJ1-5; the DNA was not used to check the table's D call, TRBD1. TRBV21-1 is labeled a pseudogene. The CDR3 contains 20 residues. This chain's CDR3 is CASSKMKFLASPYSNQPQHF. DNA for the CDR3: TGTGCCAGCAGCAAAATGAAGTTTTTGGCCAGTCCGTATAGCAATCAGCCCCAGCATTTT.

V usage is TRBV9 and J usage is TRBJ2-2; 7 bases map to TRBD2. This CDR3 is built from 15 residues. CDR1 and CDR2 (germline): SGDLS, YYNGEE. With V trimmed by 1 base and J by 7 bases, 7 bases remained unmatched. DNA for the CDR3: TGTGCCAGCAGCGTATCTCGGTGGGGGGGCGGGGAGCTGTTTTTT. Protein sequence: CASSVSRWGGGELFF.

This clone was observed a few times. The rearrangement links TRBV15 to TRBJ1-5, with no clear D. Between the trimmed V and J ends, which lost 3 bases and 0 bases, there was a span of 9 bases. Germline CDR1 reads LNHNV; CDR2 reads YYDKDF (reference sequence). There are 15 residues in the CDR3. The CDR3 is CATSSRRISNQPQHF. DNA for the CDR3: TGTGCCACCAGCAGTAGGCGGATTAGCAATCAGCCCCAGCATTTT.

V and J are TRBV20-1 and TRBJ2-2; tentative D call: TRBD2 (6 bases). The CDR3 has 16 residues. The germline gives CDR1 DFQATT, CDR2 SNEGSKA (reference sequence). The V end was cut by 3 bases, the J end by 0 bases, with 14 bases between. CDR3 sequence reads: CSASGSGRANTGELFF. The CDR3 DNA reads as TGCAGTGCTAGTGGGTCCGGGAGAGCGAACACCGGGGAGCTGTTTTTT.